This entry concerns a single T cell receptor (beta chain). The antigen this receptor binds is unknown. No qualities accompany the bases; no much larger clone lies one base away. Instrument used: Illumina HiSeq 1500. In-frame beta chains were kept once TCRdb had trimmed the public reads at Q25 with fastp and called clones with MiXCR. Duplicate CDR3 protein sequences are folded into a single record with the most common DNA and genes. The sample profile shows around 530,000 distinct CDR3 sequences; more than 25% of them were found once. Approximately 13% of the sample rests with the top ten. This specimen belongs to a study of T cell repertoires in cytomegalovirus infection (dated by TCRdb to 2018 to 2020). In terms of the full investigation: Because public TCR beta signatures pointed to carriage of CMV infection together with the matching HLA type, the HLA type of each donor mattered for the analysis.

General study outcomes and caveats: In the ex vivo response, HLA-C-restricted CMV-specific TCR beta clonotypes were dominant, and in two of eight donors the single most frequent clonotype came from this HLA-C-restricted group. Carriers of CMV infection plus the relevant HLA type were discriminated by the cumulative frequency of public TCR beta family members in the study cohort and in an independent approximately 400-donor cohort.

The CDR3 spans 17 residues, from the cysteine through the phenylalanine. CDR3 DNA is the only sequence kept; it has 51 bases, read in frame from the first base. In the germline V gene, CDR1 corresponds to MDHEN and CDR2 to SYDVKM. V lost 0 bases and J lost 8 bases, and the count of bases not matched to a germline gene is 8. The sequenced sample consisted of PBMCs. The TCR comes from a human donor in good health (CMV status not recorded). Some clones in this sample may be carry-over from other donors' samples. Here the chain combines TRBV28 and TRBJ2-1; the junction holds 12 bases that match TRBD2. The CDR3 sequence is CASSLWSSGRAGHEQFF. The nucleotide sequence is given as TGTGCCAGCAGTTTATGGTCTAGCGGGAGGGCCGGGCATGAGCAGTTCTTC.